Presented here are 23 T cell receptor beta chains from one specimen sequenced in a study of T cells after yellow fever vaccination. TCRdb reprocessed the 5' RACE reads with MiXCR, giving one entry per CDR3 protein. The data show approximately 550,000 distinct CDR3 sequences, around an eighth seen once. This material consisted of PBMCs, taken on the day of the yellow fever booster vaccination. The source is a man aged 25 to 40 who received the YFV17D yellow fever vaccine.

The CDR3 loop reads CASSFRGREDIQYF. In nucleotides, the CDR3 is TGTGCCAGCAGCTTCCGGGGCAGGGAGGACATTCAGTACTTC. This rearrangement joins TRBV9 to TRBJ2-4; D perhaps matches TRBD2 (6 bases). V was trimmed by 4 bases and J by 8 bases, leaving 16 bases between them. Germline V gives CDR1 SGDLS, CDR2 YYNGEE. The CDR3 has 14 amino acids. Drawing the rest from reference TRBV9 and TRBJ2-4, the complete variable domain is DSGVTQTPKHLITATGQRVTLRCSPRSGDLSVYWYQQSLDQGLQFLIQYYNGEERAKGNILERFSAQQFPDLHSELNLSSLELGDSALYFCASSFRGREDIQYFGAGTRLSVL.

The CDR3 bases are TGTGCCAGCAGCCCAGCCGGGACTAGCGGGAGCCATGAGCAGTTCTTC. Translation: CASSPAGTSGSHEQFF. The chain has TRBV5-4 and TRBJ2-1; 14 bases map to TRBD2. This CDR3 contains 16 residues. V gave up 4 bases and J gave up 8 bases; unmatched junction bases: 8. CDR1 SGHNT and CDR2 YYREEE come from the germline V gene (reference sequence).

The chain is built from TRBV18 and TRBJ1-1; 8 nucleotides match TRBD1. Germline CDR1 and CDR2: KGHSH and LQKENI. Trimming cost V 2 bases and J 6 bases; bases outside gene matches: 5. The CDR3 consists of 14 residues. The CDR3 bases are TGTGCCAGCTCACCAACCGGGACAGGAGCTGAAGCTTTCTTT. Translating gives CASSPTGTGAEAFF.

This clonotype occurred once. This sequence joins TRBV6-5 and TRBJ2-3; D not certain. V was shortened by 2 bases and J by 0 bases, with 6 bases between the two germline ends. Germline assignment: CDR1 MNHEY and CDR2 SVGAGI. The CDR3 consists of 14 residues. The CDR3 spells CASSYTASTDTQYF. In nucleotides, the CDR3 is TGTGCCAGCAGTTACACAGCTAGCACAGATACGCAGTATTTT.

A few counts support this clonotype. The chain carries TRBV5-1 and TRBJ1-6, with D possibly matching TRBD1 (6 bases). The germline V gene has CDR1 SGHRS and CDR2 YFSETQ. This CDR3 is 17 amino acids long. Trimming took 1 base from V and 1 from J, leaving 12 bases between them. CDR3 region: CASSLSGGGSYNSPLHF. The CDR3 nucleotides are TGCGCCAGCAGCTTGTCCGGGGGCGGGTCCTATAATTCACCCCTCCACTTT.

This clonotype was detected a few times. CDR3 nucleotides: TGTGCCAGCAGTTACGGGACAGGGGAAGAGACCCAGTACTTC. Protein: CASSYGTGEETQYF. The chain uses TRBV6-5 and TRBJ2-5; 10 positions match TRBD1. The junction had 0 bases not matched to a gene; V was cut back by 2 bases and J by 3 bases. Germline V gene data show CDR1 as MNHEY and CDR2 as SVGAGI. CDR3 length: 14 amino acids.

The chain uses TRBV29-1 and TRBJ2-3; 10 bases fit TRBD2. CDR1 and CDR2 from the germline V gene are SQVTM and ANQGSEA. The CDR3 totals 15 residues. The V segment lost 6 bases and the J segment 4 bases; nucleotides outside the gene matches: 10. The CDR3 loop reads CSVPASGRASDTQYF. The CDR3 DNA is TGCAGCGTCCCCGCCAGCGGGAGGGCCTCAGATACGCAGTATTTT.

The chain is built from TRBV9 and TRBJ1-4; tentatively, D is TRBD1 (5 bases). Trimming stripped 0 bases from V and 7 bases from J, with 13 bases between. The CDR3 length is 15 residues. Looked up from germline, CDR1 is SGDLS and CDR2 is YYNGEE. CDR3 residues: CASSVAPGFGEKLFF. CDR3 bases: TGTGCCAGCAGCGTAGCTCCAGGGTTCGGTGAAAAACTGTTTTTT.

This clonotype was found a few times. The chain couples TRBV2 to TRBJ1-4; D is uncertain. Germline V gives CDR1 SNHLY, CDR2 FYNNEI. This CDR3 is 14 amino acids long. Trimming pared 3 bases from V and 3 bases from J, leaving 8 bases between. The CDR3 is CASSDGRANEKLFF. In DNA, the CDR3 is TGTGCCAGCAGTGATGGGAGGGCTAATGAAAAACTGTTTTTT.

Here the CDR3 DNA reads TGTGCCAGCAGCGAACGTACCTCTGGGGCCAACGTCCTGACTTTC. This codes for CASSERTSGANVLTF. This sequence joins TRBV7-2 and TRBJ2-6; D not certain. This CDR3 has 15 residues. The germline V and J ends were trimmed by 5 bases and 0 bases, with 8 bases remaining between them. Germline V CDR1 and CDR2: SGHTA, FQGNSA.

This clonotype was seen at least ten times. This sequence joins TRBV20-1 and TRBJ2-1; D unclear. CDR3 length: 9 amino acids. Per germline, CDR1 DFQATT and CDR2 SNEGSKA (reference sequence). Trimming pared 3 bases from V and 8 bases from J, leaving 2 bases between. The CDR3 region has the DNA TGCAGTGCTAGTGATGAGCAGTTCTTC. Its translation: CSASDEQFF.

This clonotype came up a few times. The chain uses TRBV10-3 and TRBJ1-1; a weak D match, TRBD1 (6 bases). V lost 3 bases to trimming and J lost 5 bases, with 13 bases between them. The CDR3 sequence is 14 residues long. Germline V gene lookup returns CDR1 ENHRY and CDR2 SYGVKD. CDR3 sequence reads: CAISELGGTTEAFF. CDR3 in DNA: TGTGCCATCAGTGAATTGGGGGGCACTACTGAAGCTTTCTTT.

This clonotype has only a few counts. CDR3 in DNA: TGTGCCAGCCTCTTTGAGCAGGGGACGGACACTGAAGCTTTCTTT. Amino acids: CASLFEQGTDTEAFF. The chain has TRBV25-1 and TRBJ1-1, with a weak D call TRBD1 (6 bases). With 8 bases removed from V and 3 bases from J, the gap between germline ends came to 19 bases. Looked up from germline, CDR1 is MGHDK and CDR2 is SYGVNS. The CDR3 sequence is 15 residues long.

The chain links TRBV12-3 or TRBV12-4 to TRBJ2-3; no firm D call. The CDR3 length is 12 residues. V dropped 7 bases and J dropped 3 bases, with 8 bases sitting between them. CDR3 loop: CASKMGTDTQYF. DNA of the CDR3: TGTGCCAGCAAGATGGGTACAGATACGCAGTATTTT.

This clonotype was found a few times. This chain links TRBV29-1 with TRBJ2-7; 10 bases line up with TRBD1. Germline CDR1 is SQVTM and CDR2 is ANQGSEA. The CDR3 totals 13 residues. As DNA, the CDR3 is TGCAGAGATACCGGGACAGGGGCCGACGAGCAGTACTTC. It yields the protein CRDTGTGADEQYF.

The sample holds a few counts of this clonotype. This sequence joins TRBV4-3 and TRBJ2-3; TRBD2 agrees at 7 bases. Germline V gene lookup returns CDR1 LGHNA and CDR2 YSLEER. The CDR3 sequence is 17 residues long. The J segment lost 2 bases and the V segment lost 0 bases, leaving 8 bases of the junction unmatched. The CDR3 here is CASSQDVSGGFTDTQYF. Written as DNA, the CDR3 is TGCGCCAGCAGCCAAGATGTATCGGGAGGTTTCACAGATACGCAGTATTTT.

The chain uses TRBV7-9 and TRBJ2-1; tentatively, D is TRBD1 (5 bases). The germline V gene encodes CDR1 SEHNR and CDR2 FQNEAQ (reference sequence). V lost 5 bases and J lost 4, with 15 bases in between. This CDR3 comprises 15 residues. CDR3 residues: CASSPPGKKYNEQFF. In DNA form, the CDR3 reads TGTGCCAGCAGCCCCCCAGGGAAAAAATACAATGAGCAGTTCTTC. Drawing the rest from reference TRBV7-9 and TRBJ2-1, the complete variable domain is DTGVSQNPRHKITKRGQNVTFRCDPISEHNRLYWYRQTLGQGPEFLTYFQNEAQLEKSRLLSDRFSAERPKGSFSTLEIQRTEQGDSAMYLCASSPPGKKYNEQFFGPGTRLTVL.

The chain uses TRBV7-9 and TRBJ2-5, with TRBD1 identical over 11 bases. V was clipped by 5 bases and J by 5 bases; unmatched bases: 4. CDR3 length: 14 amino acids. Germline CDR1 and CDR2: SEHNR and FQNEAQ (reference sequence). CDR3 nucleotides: TGTGCCAGCAGCGCCTGGACAGGGGGCGAGACCCAGTACTTC. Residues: CASSAWTGGETQYF.

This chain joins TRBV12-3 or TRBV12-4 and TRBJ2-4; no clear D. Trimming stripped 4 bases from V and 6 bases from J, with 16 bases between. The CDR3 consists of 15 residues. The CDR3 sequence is CASSSDTRRGNIQYF. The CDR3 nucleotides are TGTGCCAGCAGTTCCGACACCCGAAGAGGAAACATTCAGTACTTC.

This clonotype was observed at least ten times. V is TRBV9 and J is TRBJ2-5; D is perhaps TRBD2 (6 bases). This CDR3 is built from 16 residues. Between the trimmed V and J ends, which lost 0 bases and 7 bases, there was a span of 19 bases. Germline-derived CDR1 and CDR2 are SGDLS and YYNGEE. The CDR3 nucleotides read TGTGCCAGCAGCGTAGCTGGGCGGGGAGCCCCAGGGACCCAGTACTTC. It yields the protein CASSVAGRGAPGTQYF. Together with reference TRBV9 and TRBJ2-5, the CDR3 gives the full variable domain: DSGVTQTPKHLITATGQRVTLRCSPRSGDLSVYWYQQSLDQGLQFLIQYYNGEERAKGNILERFSAQQFPDLHSELNLSSLELGDSALYFCASSVAGRGAPGTQYFGPGTRLLVL.

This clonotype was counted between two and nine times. Here the CDR3 DNA reads TGTGCCAGCAGGCGGGAGGAACCCTTGAGTGAGCAGTTCTTC. Translating it yields CASRREEPLSEQFF. The V and J genes are TRBV6-2 or TRBV6-3 and TRBJ2-1; 8 bases match TRBD2. The CDR3 spans 14 residues. Germline lookup yields CDR1 MNHEY and CDR2 SVGEGT. The trim removed 6 bases at V and 9 bases at J, leaving 10 bases unmatched.

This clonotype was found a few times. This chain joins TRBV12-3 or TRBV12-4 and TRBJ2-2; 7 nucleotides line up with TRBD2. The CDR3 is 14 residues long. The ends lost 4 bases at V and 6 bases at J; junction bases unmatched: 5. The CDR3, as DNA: TGTGCCAGCAGTTCCGCGGGAGAGCCCGGGGAGCTGTTTTTT. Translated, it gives CASSSAGEPGELFF.

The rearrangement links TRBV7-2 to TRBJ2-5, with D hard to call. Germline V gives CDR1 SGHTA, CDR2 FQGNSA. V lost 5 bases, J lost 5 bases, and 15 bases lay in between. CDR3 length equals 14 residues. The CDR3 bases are TGTGCCAGCAGCCCTAGGGCCCATGAGGAGACCCAGTACTTC. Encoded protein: CASSPRAHEETQYF.